Listed here are 27 T cell receptor beta chains from one sample, sequenced in a study of blood T cell repertoires in COVID-19. Here immunoSEQ multiplex PCR was the method, and the copy in TCRdb shows in-frame clones only, minus some. The sample shows about 270,000 clones, about nine tenths of them seen only once. The sequenced material came from PBMCs or T cells enriched from blood (not recorded which). The receptor source for this set is a woman aged 25 to 39 with acute COVID-19.

This clone was observed once. V usage is TRBV24-1 and J usage is TRBJ2-1, with TRBD1 identical over 9 bases. CDR1 is KGHDR, CDR2 SFDVKD, per germline. J gave up 0 bases and V 4 bases, and 12 bases lay outside the gene matches. This CDR3 is 19 amino acids long. Here the CDR3 reads CATSDRSYRGQISYNEQFF. The CDR3 nucleotides read TGTGCCACCAGTGACAGATCCTACAGGGGGCAGATCTCCTACAATGAGCAGTTCTTC.

This clone was seen just once. The rearrangement links TRBV28 to TRBJ1-4, with 9 bases identical to TRBD1. CDR1 and CDR2 from the germline V gene are MDHEN and SYDVKM. V lost 5 bases to trimming and J lost 7 bases; unmatched junction nucleotides: 17. CDR3 length equals 18 residues. The CDR3 region is CASSPYPSGTGSGEKLFF. DNA for the CDR3: TGTGCCAGCAGTCCGTATCCCTCCGGGACAGGGTCCGGTGAAAAACTGTTTTTT. The full variable domain, its missing parts supplied by reference TRBV28 and TRBJ1-4, is DVKVTQSSRYLVKRTGEKVFLECVQDMDHENMFWYRQDPGLGLRLIYFSYDVKMKEKGDIPEGYSVSREKKERFSLILESASTNQTSMYLCASSPYPSGTGSGEKLFFGSGTQLSVL.

The V gene is TRBV5-8, the J gene TRBJ1-5; 9 bases agree with TRBD1. The CDR3 loop spans 15 amino acids. Germline CDR1 is SGHTS and CDR2 is YDEGEE. The V segment lost 4 bases and the J segment 3 bases; nucleotides outside the gene matches: 5. The CDR3 loop reads CASSIRTGVNQPQHF. The CDR3, as DNA: TGTGCCAGCAGCATACGGACAGGGGTCAATCAGCCCCAGCATTTT.

The chain carries TRBV9 and TRBJ2-3; possible D gene TRBD1, 5 bases. Germline CDR1 SGDLS, CDR2 YYNGEE. V was shortened by 0 bases and J by 3 bases, with 14 bases between the two germline ends. The CDR3 sequence is 16 residues long. The CDR3 sequence is CASSVEVGRGTDTQYF. DNA for the CDR3: TGTGCCAGCAGCGTAGAGGTGGGAAGGGGTACAGATACGCAGTATTTT.

The V call is TRBV5-6, the J call TRBJ2-7, with a tentative D call TRBD2 (7 bases). CDR1 is SGHDT, CDR2 YYEEEE, per germline. The V end was cut by 2 bases, the J end by 6 bases, with 18 bases between. The CDR3 covers 15 residues. CDR3 bases: TGTGCCAGCAGCTTTAAAGGGGGGGCCCTCTCCGAGCAGTACTTC. It codes for CASSFKGGALSEQYF.

This chain joins TRBV9 and TRBJ2-1; 9 bases are shared with TRBD2. The germline CDR1 and CDR2 sequences are SGDLS and YYNGEE. This CDR3 is 15 amino acids long. Germline trimming cut 0 bases from V and 6 bases from J; bases unmatched to any gene: 4. CDR3 protein: CASSVGGRAINEQFF. The CDR3 nucleotides read TGTGCCAGCAGCGTAGGCGGGAGGGCCATCAATGAGCAGTTCTTC. Full variable domain (outside the CDR3, taken from reference TRBV9 and TRBJ2-1): DSGVTQTPKHLITATGQRVTLRCSPRSGDLSVYWYQQSLDQGLQFLIQYYNGEERAKGNILERFSAQQFPDLHSELNLSSLELGDSALYFCASSVGGRAINEQFFGPGTRLTVL.

The rearrangement joins TRBV27 to TRBJ1-5, with a weak D call TRBD1 (6 bases). The CDR3 extends over 16 amino acids. Germline CDR1 reads MNHEY; CDR2 reads SMNVEV (reference sequence). Between the trimmed V and J ends, which lost 2 bases and 0 bases, there was a span of 11 bases. In DNA form, the CDR3 reads TGTGCCAGCAGTTTAAAGGCAGGGGATAGCAATCAGCCCCAGCATTTT. Protein product: CASSLKAGDSNQPQHF.

This clone was recorded only once. The same CDR3 arises from other DNA sequences in this sample as well. This chain uses TRBV5-1 with TRBJ2-7; 9 bases match TRBD1. CDR1 is SGHRS, CDR2 YFSETQ, per germline. This CDR3 spans 15 amino acids. J was trimmed by 1 base and V by 4 bases; bases with no gene match: 6. CDR3 amino acids: CASSPGGTGSYEQYF. DNA of the CDR3: TGCGCCAGCAGCCCAGGCGGGACAGGGTCCTACGAGCAGTACTTC.

The gene calls are TRBV4-3 and TRBJ2-1, with D possibly TRBD1 on 8 matching bases. Deletions cut 5 bases from V and 4 bases from J, with 15 bases between. This CDR3 is 15 amino acids long. Germline V CDR1 and CDR2: LGHNA, YSLEER. This CDR3 reads CASSYRGGEYNEQFF. DNA of the CDR3: TGCGCCAGCAGCTACAGGGGGGGGGAATACAATGAGCAGTTCTTC.

The chain carries TRBV29-1 and TRBJ2-1; TRBD2 matches at 11 bases. There are 17 residues in the CDR3. The ends lost 4 bases at V and 4 bases at J; junction bases unmatched: 12. CDR1 SQVTM and CDR2 ANQGSEA come from the germline V gene. The CDR3 region has the DNA TGCAGCGTTGTTCTAGCGGGAGGAATATTGAAGTACAATGAGCAGTTCTTC. Protein product: CSVVLAGGILKYNEQFF.

This sequence joins TRBV2 and TRBJ2-5; D is perhaps TRBD1 (5 bases). Germline V CDR1 and CDR2: SNHLY, FYNNEI. V gave up 5 bases and J gave up 1 base, with 11 bases separating them. This CDR3 is built from 14 residues. CDR3 coding DNA: TGTGCCAGCAGTCCACAGGAAGCCCAAGAGACCCAGTACTTC. It encodes CASSPQEAQETQYF.

The chain uses TRBV19 and TRBJ2-7; D is uncertain. Germline CDR1 LNHDA, CDR2 SQIVND (reference sequence). The CDR3 extends over 13 amino acids. V was cut by 0 bases and J by 0 bases, with 3 bases left in between. The CDR3 region has the DNA TGTGCCAGTAGTATAGACCACTCCTACGAGCAGTACTTC. Translation: CASSIDHSYEQYF.

This chain joins TRBV30 and TRBJ1-2, with 8 positions matching TRBD1. Germline V gene sequence: CDR1 GTSNPN, CDR2 SVGIG (reference sequence). The CDR3 spans 13 residues. V was pared by 1 base and J by 7 bases, with 5 bases of the junction left unmatched. CDR3 sequence: CAWSAQGAGGYTF. The CDR3 DNA follows: TGTGCCTGGAGTGCTCAGGGGGCTGGTGGCTACACCTTC.

The chain uses TRBV9 and TRBJ2-2; D perhaps matches TRBD2 (5 bases). Germline V gives CDR1 SGDLS, CDR2 YYNGEE. The CDR3 is made up of 18 amino acids. V was clipped by 0 bases and J by 5 bases, with 20 bases between them. CDR3 DNA: TGTGCCAGCAGCGTAGCCGTTTGGGCTAGATCGGGGACCGGGGAGCTGTTTTTT. The encoded protein is CASSVAVWARSGTGELFF.

The chain has TRBV11-2 and TRBJ1-5; D uncertain. The V gene's germline CDR1 is SGHAT and CDR2 FQNNGV. There are 12 residues in the CDR3. With 5 bases removed from V and 4 bases from J, the gap between germline ends came to 6 bases. Written as DNA, the CDR3 is TGTGCCAGCAGCGGCAGTAATCAGCCCCAGCATTTT. It encodes CASSGSNQPQHF.

The chain carries TRBV28 and TRBJ2-1; TRBD2 agrees at 8 bases. V dropped 6 bases and J dropped 5; count of bases not matched to a gene: 27. Germline V gene lookup returns CDR1 MDHEN and CDR2 SYDVKM. CDR3 size: 21 residues. CDR3 sequence: CASRPLPRGAGVVQGDNEQFF. CDR3 coding DNA: TGTGCCAGCAGGCCCCTTCCGCGGGGAGCGGGAGTAGTTCAAGGGGACAATGAGCAGTTCTTC. The whole variable domain, filled in from reference TRBV28 and TRBJ2-1, reads DVKVTQSSRYLVKRTGEKVFLECVQDMDHENMFWYRQDPGLGLRLIYFSYDVKMKEKGDIPEGYSVSREKKERFSLILESASTNQTSMYLCASRPLPRGAGVVQGDNEQFFGPGTRLTVL.

The chain links TRBV27 to TRBJ1-1; 9 nucleotides align to TRBD1. J lost 5 bases, V lost 1 base, and 5 bases had no gene match. Germline CDR1 and CDR2: MNHEY and SMNVEV (reference sequence). The length of the CDR3 is 15 residues. DNA of the CDR3: TGTGCCAGCAGTTTATGGGGGACAGGGAGTACTGAAGCTTTCTTT. It is translated as CASSLWGTGSTEAFF.

V and J are TRBV7-9 and TRBJ2-2; 7 nucleotides line up with TRBD1. CDR1 SEHNR and CDR2 FQNEAQ come from the germline V gene (reference sequence). The CDR3 covers 15 residues. V lost 5 bases, J lost 4 bases, and 7 bases stayed unmatched. The CDR3 DNA sequence: TGTGCCAGCAGCCCCGTGGCAGGGGGCACCGGGGAGCTGTTTTTT. This sequence encodes CASSPVAGGTGELFF.

The genes are TRBV18 and TRBJ2-1; 13 bases line up with TRBD2. From germline, CDR1 is KGHSH and CDR2 LQKENI. V was pared by 1 base and J by 9 bases, with 12 bases of the junction left unmatched. The CDR3 spans 18 residues. CDR3 sequence reads: CASSPLDPGLAGSREQFF. DNA for the CDR3: TGTGCCAGCTCACCACTCGATCCGGGACTAGCGGGAAGTCGTGAGCAGTTCTTC.

The CDR3 reads CASSDPGLAGTTDTQYF. DNA for the CDR3: TGTGCCAGCAGCGACCCGGGACTAGCGGGGACCACAGATACGCAGTATTTT. The V gene is TRBV7-6, the J gene TRBJ2-3; 13 bases line up with TRBD2. The CDR3 length is 17 residues. Germline V lookup: CDR1 SGHVS, CDR2 FNYEAQ. The trim removed 5 bases at V and 2 bases at J, leaving 7 bases unmatched.

This chain uses TRBV6-1 with TRBJ1-5, with a possible D match to TRBD1 (5 bases). Trimming pared 7 bases from V and 6 bases from J, leaving 13 bases between. The germline CDR1 and CDR2 sequences are MNHNS and SASEGT. This CDR3 is built from 13 residues. The CDR3 loop is CASTPSGGQPQHF. CDR3 nucleotide sequence: TGTGCCAGCACTCCCAGCGGGGGTCAGCCCCAGCATTTT.

The V gene is TRBV27, the J gene TRBJ1-1, with TRBD1 identical over 7 bases. This CDR3 is built from 14 residues. Germline V gene sequence: CDR1 MNHEY, CDR2 SMNVEV (reference sequence). V was clipped by 4 bases and J by 6 bases; unmatched bases: 8. The DNA for the CDR3 is TGTGCCAGCAGTTCTCCCGACAGGGACCCTGAAGCTTTCTTT. It translates to CASSSPDRDPEAFF.

The table lists this clone with a few counts. CDR3 sequence (DNA): TGCAGCGTTGGGACAGCCATCTACGAGCAGTACTTC. It codes for CSVGTAIYEQYF. The chain employs TRBV29-1 and TRBJ2-7; tentative D call: TRBD1 (6 bases). This CDR3 is built from 12 residues. CDR1 SQVTM and CDR2 ANQGSEA come from the germline V gene. V gave up 4 bases and J gave up 3 bases, with 10 bases separating them.

The rearrangement uses TRBV7-7 and TRBJ2-5; 7 bases agree with TRBD2. This CDR3 is built from 15 residues. With V trimmed by 1 base and J by 2 bases, 4 bases remained unmatched. Germline V gene sequence: CDR1 SSHAT, CDR2 FNYEAQ (reference sequence). The CDR3 reads CASSLGLAAQETQYF. The CDR3 bases are TGTGCCAGCAGCTTAGGGCTAGCGGCACAAGAGACCCAGTACTTC.

The chain has TRBV11-2 and TRBJ1-2, with 10 bases aligning to TRBD1. The CDR3 length is 13 residues. Per germline, CDR1 SGHAT and CDR2 FQNNGV. Unmatched junction bases numbered 9, after V lost 4 bases and J lost 13 bases. CDR3: CASSSQTGTGATF. CDR3 DNA sequence: TGTGCCAGCAGCTCACAGACGGGGACAGGGGCCACCTTC.

CDR3 nucleotide sequence: TGTGCCAGCAGCGTAGGAGCGGGAGGGCCCTATGAGCAGTTCTTC. Protein sequence: CASSVGAGGPYEQFF. The chain combines TRBV9 with TRBJ2-1; 10 nucleotides line up with TRBD2. Germline V gene sequence: CDR1 SGDLS, CDR2 YYNGEE. V dropped 0 bases and J dropped 8; count of bases not matched to a gene: 5. CDR3 length equals 15 residues.

The V gene is TRBV10-3, the J gene TRBJ2-1, with 12 bases aligning to TRBD2. V was pared by 2 bases and J by 8 bases, with 16 bases of the junction left unmatched. Germline V gives CDR1 ENHRY, CDR2 SYGVKD. CDR3 length: 19 residues. CDR3 loop: CAISEAGLAGYGAPDEQFF. The CDR3 region has the DNA TGTGCCATCAGTGAGGCGGGACTAGCGGGCTACGGGGCCCCCGATGAGCAGTTCTTC.